The rows below give T cell receptor beta chains drawn from one sample of a study of regulatory T cells in long-lasting Graves disease. In TCRdb, the multiplex PCR reads were re-called with MiXCR into one record per CDR3 protein. The sample lists hundreds of thousands of distinct CDR3 sequences, less than 25% occurring once. This material consisted of peripheral blood mononuclear cells (PBMCs), taken when the disease was refractory, from a patient treated with antithyroid drugs. These receptors were taken from a female donor with Graves disease. The CDR3 runs from the conserved cysteine through the conserved F or W. The order of the fields is J gene, D gene, clone size, V gene, CDR3 protein, CDR3 DNA. The D gene is left open where the match is weak. The size of a clone is reported for some rows only, either as once, few or many, or as a class for expanded clones.

J gene: TRBJ1-5
D gene: .
clone size: many
V gene: TRBV12-3/TRBV12-4
CDR3 protein: CASSYGHAGSNQPQHF
CDR3 DNA: TGTGCCAGCAGTTACGGCCACGCTGGTAGCAATCAGCCCCAGCATTTT

J gene: TRBJ2-6
D gene: .
clone size: few
V gene: TRBV20-1
CDR3 protein: CSVHKSGANVLTF
CDR3 DNA: TGCAGTGTTCACAAGTCTGGGGCCAACGTCCTGACTTTC

J gene: TRBJ2-3
D gene: TRBD1
clone size: .
V gene: TRBV5-1
CDR3 protein: CASSLVTGGKGDTRYF
CDR3 DNA: TGCGCCAGCAGCTTGGTTACAGGGGGGAAGGGAGATACGCGGTATTTT

J gene: TRBJ1-6
D gene: .
clone size: many
V gene: TRBV9
CDR3 protein: CASSKQGSNYNSPLHF
CDR3 DNA: TGTGCCAGCAGCAAACAGGGCTCCAACTATAATTCACCCCTCCACTTT

J gene: TRBJ2-7
D gene: .
clone size: many
V gene: TRBV12-3/TRBV12-4
CDR3 protein: CASSSGSGQYF
CDR3 DNA: TGTGCCAGCAGTTCAGGCTCGGGGCAGTACTTC

J gene: TRBJ1-5
D gene: TRBD1
clone size: many
V gene: TRBV28
CDR3 protein: CASSPQGQGLGQPQHF
CDR3 DNA: TGTGCCAGCAGTCCGCAAGGACAGGGGTTGGGCCAGCCCCAGCATTTT

J gene: TRBJ1-2
D gene: .
clone size: few
V gene: TRBV4-1
CDR3 protein: CASSQILGAGEDYGYTF
CDR3 DNA: TGCGCCAGCAGCCAAATCTTAGGGGCAGGGGAGGATTATGGCTACACCTTC

J gene: TRBJ2-3
D gene: .
clone size: .
V gene: TRBV6-5
CDR3 protein: CASSYRAGPSTDTQYF
CDR3 DNA: TGTGCCAGCAGTTACAGGGCGGGACCTAGCACAGATACGCAGTATTTT

J gene: TRBJ1-6
D gene: .
clone size: many
V gene: TRBV27
CDR3 protein: CASSHSSYNSPLHF
CDR3 DNA: TGTGCCAGCAGTCATAGCTCCTATAATTCACCCCTCCACTTT

J gene: TRBJ1-2
D gene: TRBD1
clone size: many
V gene: TRBV7-2
CDR3 protein: CASSPGQGAFGYTF
CDR3 DNA: TGTGCCAGCAGCCCAGGACAGGGGGCGTTTGGCTACACCTTC

J gene: TRBJ2-7
D gene: .
clone size: once
V gene: TRBV4-1
CDR3 protein: CASSQGLSSYEQHF
CDR3 DNA: TGCGCCAGCAGCCAGGGTCTGTCGTCTTACGAGCAGCACTTC

J gene: TRBJ1-2
D gene: .
clone size: many
V gene: TRBV5-1
CDR3 protein: CASSTAPATDYGYTF
CDR3 DNA: TGCGCCAGCAGCACGGCCCCGGCAACGGACTATGGCTACACCTTC

J gene: TRBJ2-7
D gene: TRBD2
clone size: few
V gene: TRBV20-1
CDR3 protein: CSARRIAGKPALHEQYF
CDR3 DNA: TGCAGTGCTAGGAGGATAGCGGGAAAGCCCGCTCTACACGAGCAGTACTTC

J gene: TRBJ1-4
D gene: .
clone size: .
V gene: TRBV5-1
CDR3 protein: CASSGLGTNEKLFF
CDR3 DNA: TGCGCCAGCAGCGGACTCGGAACTAATGAAAAACTGTTTTTT

J gene: TRBJ2-7
D gene: .
clone size: .
V gene: TRBV6-5
CDR3 protein: CASSYLLEQYF
CDR3 DNA: TGTGCCAGCAGTTACTTGCTGGAGCAGTACTTC

J gene: TRBJ1-1
D gene: .
clone size: .
V gene: TRBV11-2
CDR3 protein: CASSLFELQEAEAFF
CDR3 DNA: TGTGCCAGCAGTTTATTTGAACTACAGGAGGCTGAAGCTTTCTTT

J gene: TRBJ1-1
D gene: TRBD1
clone size: .
V gene: TRBV29-1
CDR3 protein: CSVDSGGGGAFF
CDR3 DNA: TGCAGCGTTGATTCAGGGGGCGGCGGAGCTTTCTTT

J gene: TRBJ1-2
D gene: TRBD1
clone size: .
V gene: TRBV12-3/TRBV12-4
CDR3 protein: CASSPTGGGTYGYTF
CDR3 DNA: TGTGCCAGCAGTCCGACAGGGGGCGGTACCTATGGCTACACCTTC

J gene: TRBJ2-1
D gene: .
clone size: few
V gene: TRBV25-1
CDR3 protein: CASSEGGGLARGDEQFF
CDR3 DNA: TGTGCCAGCAGTGAAGGAGGTGGGCTAGCTAGGGGCGATGAGCAGTTCTTC

J gene: TRBJ2-2
D gene: TRBD2
clone size: few
V gene: TRBV7-6
CDR3 protein: CASSPPTSGSLFGTGELFF
CDR3 DNA: TGTGCCAGCAGCCCACCGACTAGCGGGAGCCTCTTCGGCACCGGGGAGCTGTTTTTT

J gene: TRBJ1-6
D gene: .
clone size: few
V gene: TRBV5-6
CDR3 protein: CASSLAGGGNSPLHF
CDR3 DNA: TGTGCCAGCAGCTTGGCTGGAGGGGGTAATTCACCCCTCCACTTT

J gene: TRBJ2-2
D gene: .
clone size: .
V gene: TRBV6-9
CDR3 protein: CASSYLENPNTGELFF
CDR3 DNA: TGTGCCAGCAGTTACTTGGAGAATCCGAACACCGGGGAGCTGTTTTTT

J gene: TRBJ2-2
D gene: TRBD1
clone size: many
V gene: TRBV28
CDR3 protein: CASSLGQGARNTGELFF
CDR3 DNA: TGTGCCAGCAGTTTGGGACAGGGGGCGCGGAACACCGGGGAGCTGTTTTTT

J gene: TRBJ2-7
D gene: .
clone size: many
V gene: TRBV20-1
CDR3 protein: CSADPLSVVYEQYF
CDR3 DNA: TGCAGTGCGGACCCACTTAGCGTGGTCTACGAGCAGTACTTC

J gene: TRBJ2-7
D gene: TRBD1
clone size: many
V gene: TRBV29-1
CDR3 protein: CSVGGQAYEQYF
CDR3 DNA: TGCAGCGTTGGGGGACAGGCCTACGAGCAGTACTTC

J gene: TRBJ2-7
D gene: .
clone size: many
V gene: TRBV29-1
CDR3 protein: CSVEAAGHEQYF
CDR3 DNA: TGCAGCGTTGAAGCAGCGGGCCACGAGCAGTACTTC

J gene: TRBJ2-1
D gene: .
clone size: few
V gene: TRBV18
CDR3 protein: CASSPPVVYNEQFF
CDR3 DNA: TGTGCCAGCTCACCACCGGTCGTATACAATGAGCAGTTCTTC

J gene: TRBJ1-1
D gene: .
clone size: many
V gene: TRBV28
CDR3 protein: CASSLGADTEAFF
CDR3 DNA: TGTGCCAGCAGTTTGGGGGCTGACACTGAAGCTTTCTTT

J gene: TRBJ1-2
D gene: .
clone size: .
V gene: TRBV29-1
CDR3 protein: CSVVVTSIYGYTF
CDR3 DNA: TGCAGCGTTGTTGTCACCAGCATCTATGGCTACACCTTC

J gene: TRBJ2-5
D gene: .
clone size: .
V gene: TRBV19
CDR3 protein: CASRHRDLVTQYF
CDR3 DNA: TGTGCCAGTAGACACCGGGATCTAGTAACCCAGTACTTC

J gene: TRBJ2-7
D gene: .
clone size: many
V gene: TRBV2
CDR3 protein: CASLRGAYQAYEQYF
CDR3 DNA: TGTGCCAGCTTACGGGGAGCCTACCAAGCCTACGAGCAGTACTTC

J gene: TRBJ2-3
D gene: TRBD2
clone size: .
V gene: TRBV29-1
CDR3 protein: CSTNGLALTDTQYF
CDR3 DNA: TGCAGCACCAATGGACTAGCGCTAACAGATACGCAGTATTTT

J gene: TRBJ2-1
D gene: TRBD2
clone size: .
V gene: TRBV2
CDR3 protein: CASSILAGGDAYNEQFF
CDR3 DNA: TGTGCCAGCAGTATACTAGCGGGAGGGGACGCGTACAATGAGCAGTTCTTC

J gene: TRBJ2-1
D gene: .
clone size: few
V gene: TRBV29-1
CDR3 protein: CSVVSGVGVEQFF
CDR3 DNA: TGCAGCGTTGTAAGTGGGGTGGGGGTTGAGCAGTTCTTC

J gene: TRBJ2-5
D gene: TRBD1
clone size: few
V gene: TRBV27
CDR3 protein: CASSFPTGQETQYF
CDR3 DNA: TGTGCCAGCAGTTTCCCGACAGGGCAAGAGACCCAGTACTTC

J gene: TRBJ2-7
D gene: .
clone size: many
V gene: TRBV5-4
CDR3 protein: CASSFVRDEQYF
CDR3 DNA: TGTGCCAGCAGCTTTGTCCGGGACGAGCAGTACTTC

J gene: TRBJ2-5
D gene: .
clone size: many
V gene: TRBV27
CDR3 protein: CASSPWSGRRVETQYF
CDR3 DNA: TGTGCCAGCAGTCCCTGGTCTGGCAGGCGTGTGGAGACCCAGTACTTC

J gene: TRBJ2-7
D gene: .
clone size: many
V gene: TRBV2
CDR3 protein: CASRGPPKYEQYF
CDR3 DNA: TGTGCCAGCAGGGGACCTCCTAAGTACGAGCAGTACTTC

J gene: TRBJ1-1
D gene: .
clone size: many
V gene: TRBV10-3
CDR3 protein: CAISDGRFDTEAFF
CDR3 DNA: TGTGCCATCAGTGATGGGCGGTTTGACACTGAAGCTTTCTTT

J gene: TRBJ1-2
D gene: .
clone size: few
V gene: TRBV4-1
CDR3 protein: CASSQVDSVSRGSFGYTF
CDR3 DNA: TGCGCCAGCAGCCAAGTGGATTCGGTCTCCCGAGGGTCTTTCGGCTACACCTTC

J gene: TRBJ2-5
D gene: TRBD1
clone size: .
V gene: TRBV6-1
CDR3 protein: CASRQGRKTQYF
CDR3 DNA: TGTGCCAGCAGACAGGGGCGGAAGACCCAGTACTTC